This entry is about one T cell receptor (beta chain). As it was prepared, the TCRbeta library received unique molecular identifiers. TCRdb reprocessed the PCR reads via MiXCR and lists one record per CDR3 protein. The repertoire holds 500,000 or so distinct CDR3 sequences, with 32% as singletons. The entry originates in a study of T-cell reconstitution after alpha-beta-depleted transplantation in children. The sequenced sample was PBMCs from the stem cell graft donor, obtained from the stem cell graft. The sequence was collected from a human donor who donated a stem cell graft to a child with aplastic anemia.

CDR3 bases: TGTGCCAGCAGTTACGTGGTTAGCAATCAGCCCCAGCATTTT. Protein sequence: CASSYVVSNQPQHF. The V and J genes are TRBV6-2 or TRBV6-3 and TRBJ1-5; D gene ambiguous. The V gene lost 2 bases and the J gene lost 0 bases, with 5 bases spanning the gap. The length of the CDR3 is 14 residues. Germline CDR1 and CDR2: MNHEY and SVGEGT.